Shown below are 20 T cell receptor beta chains from a single sample sequenced in a study of T cells in Graves' hyperthyroidism and ophthalmopathy. Amplification of TCR beta CDR3 regions used RNA as the template. First-round RT-PCR with HTBI primers amplified the TCR CDR3 region. MiXCR, run by TCRdb on the multiplex PCR reads, gives a single entry per CDR3 protein. The top ten clones hold 73% of a sample with 300,000 to 450,000 distinct CDR3 sequences, 20% to 25% of them seen once. The sequenced sample consisted of blood. The origin of the receptors is a middle-aged man with Graves' hyperthyroidism.

This clonotype is labeled medium-sized. This chain connects TRBV11-2 to TRBJ2-1, with TRBD2 matching over 10 bases. Germline trimming cut 1 base from V and 7 bases from J; bases unmatched to any gene: 7. The CDR3 is made up of 16 amino acids. Germline V gene lookup returns CDR1 SGHAT and CDR2 FQNNGV. CDR3 coding DNA: TGTGCCAGCAGCTTAGGCCTAGCGGGAGAACAGAATGAGCAGTTCTTC. It is translated as CASSLGLAGEQNEQFF.

This chain uses TRBV6-5 with TRBJ1-2; D uncertain. The CDR3 is 15 residues long. Germline assignment: CDR1 MNHEY and CDR2 SVGAGI. The germline V and J ends were trimmed by 0 bases and 0 bases, with 8 bases remaining between them. The CDR3 DNA reads TGTGCCAGCAGTTACTCCTACAGCTCTAACTATGGCTACACCTTC. Protein product: CASSYSYSSNYGYTF.

This clonotype was detected ten times or more. The chain couples TRBV28 to TRBJ1-2, with a possible D match to TRBD1 (6 bases). The CDR3 is made up of 12 amino acids. Germline V gene lookup returns CDR1 MDHEN and CDR2 SYDVKM. The V and J ends lost 9 bases and 4 bases respectively, with 12 bases between them. CDR3 sequence reads: CASRQAIYGYTF. The DNA for the CDR3 is TGTGCCAGTAGACAGGCTATCTATGGCTACACCTTC.

The chain uses TRBV5-1 and TRBJ2-5, with 7 bases fitting TRBD2. CDR3 length equals 14 residues. V lost 4 bases, J lost 5 bases, and 8 bases stayed unmatched. Germline CDR1 and CDR2: SGHRS and YFSETQ. The CDR3 loop is CASSDGLVRETQYF. The CDR3 DNA sequence: TGCGCCAGCAGCGATGGACTAGTCCGTGAGACCCAGTACTTC.

The chain couples TRBV20-1 to TRBJ1-5; D is perhaps TRBD1 (5 bases). Trimming shortened V by 5 bases and J by 5 bases, and 13 bases separated the two germline ends. Germline values: CDR1 DFQATT, CDR2 SNEGSKA (reference sequence). This CDR3 has 13 residues. In DNA, the CDR3 is TGCAGTGCTCGGGGGGGGGGAGATCAGCCCCAGCATTTT. Its translation is CSARGGGDQPQHF.

Only a few counts were recorded for this clonotype. The chain uses TRBV18 and TRBJ2-5; D unclear. V was clipped by 1 base and J by 4 bases, with 13 bases between them. The CDR3 runs to 15 residues. Germline V lookup: CDR1 KGHSH, CDR2 LQKENI. CDR3 region: CASSPRGSEGETQYF. The CDR3 DNA reads as TGTGCCAGCTCACCACGGGGTTCTGAAGGAGAGACCCAGTACTTC.

This clonotype was detected a few times. The rearrangement links TRBV9 to TRBJ1-4, with a possible D match to TRBD1 (5 bases). Germline V gives CDR1 SGDLS, CDR2 YYNGEE. This CDR3 spans 13 amino acids. Trimming stripped 3 bases from V and 7 bases from J, with 10 bases between. CDR3 DNA: TGTGCCAGCAGCGCAAGGGGAGGTGAAAAACTGTTTTTT. This sequence encodes CASSARGGEKLFF.

The V and J genes are TRBV12-3 or TRBV12-4 and TRBJ2-2, with 9 bases matching TRBD2. The CDR3 length is 17 residues. The J segment lost 1 base and the V segment lost 4 bases, leaving 7 bases of the junction unmatched. As DNA, the CDR3 is TGTGCCAGCAGTTCCACCGGGCGGGAGGGGAACACCGGGGAGCTGTTTTTT. Protein product: CASSSTGREGNTGELFF.

The sample holds many counts of this clonotype. The CDR3 nucleotides read TGTGCCAGCACCATTCTTGTAGCGGGAGGAAAAGAGACCCAGTACTTC. Amino acids: CASTILVAGGKETQYF. The gene calls are TRBV7-9 and TRBJ2-5; 10 bases are a match to TRBD2. CDR1 and CDR2 (germline): SEHNR, FQNEAQ (reference sequence). CDR3 length: 16 residues. V dropped 7 bases and J dropped 3; count of bases not matched to a gene: 11.

This clonotype was picked up a small number of times. V gene TRBV12-3 or TRBV12-4 combines with J gene TRBJ1-3; possible D gene TRBD1, 5 bases. The CDR3 length is 14 residues. Trimming removed 7 bases from V and 2 bases from J, with 12 bases in between. The CDR3 DNA reads as TGTGCCAGCACCCAGACGGGGCCTGGAAACACCATATATTTT. Its protein is CASTQTGPGNTIYF.

This CDR3 reads CASSLSREQYF. For the CDR3, the DNA is TGTGCCAGCAGTTTATCCCGCGAGCAGTACTTC. V and J are TRBV12-3 or TRBV12-4 and TRBJ2-7, with D uncertain. Trimming removed 2 bases from V and 6 bases from J, with 5 bases in between. The CDR3 runs to 11 residues.

This clonotype was seen once. The rearrangement joins TRBV7-2 to TRBJ2-7; no definite D call. Germline loops: CDR1 SGHTA, CDR2 FQGNSA. Trimming pared 9 bases from V and 4 bases from J, leaving 13 bases between. The CDR3 sequence is 12 residues long. CDR3 residues: CASTPGIYEQYF. The DNA of the CDR3 is TGTGCCAGTACCCCTGGGATTTACGAGCAGTACTTC.

This sequence joins TRBV27 and TRBJ2-7; D not resolved. This CDR3 contains 12 residues. Trimming pared 3 bases from V and 7 bases from J, leaving 10 bases between. Germline lookup yields CDR1 MNHEY and CDR2 SMNVEV (reference sequence). The CDR3 sequence is CASSFGSREQYF. The CDR3 nucleotides are TGTGCCAGCAGTTTTGGCTCTAGGGAGCAGTACTTC.

This clonotype appeared once. The chain employs TRBV14 and TRBJ1-1; D gene ambiguous. Trimming removed 4 bases from V and 4 bases from J, with 7 bases in between. CDR3 length equals 12 residues. In germline, CDR1 is SGHDN, CDR2 FVKESK. Here the CDR3 reads CASSPAVTEAFF. The DNA for the CDR3 is TGTGCCAGCAGCCCCGCGGTCACTGAAGCTTTCTTT.

V gene TRBV7-9 combines with J gene TRBJ2-1, with D possibly being TRBD1 or TRBD2 (7 bases each). CDR1 is SEHNR and CDR2 is FQNEAQ in the germline V gene (reference sequence). The CDR3 loop spans 15 amino acids. The V and J ends lost 0 bases and 6 bases respectively, with 12 bases between them. CDR3 residues: CASSLAQGGGNEQFF. The CDR3 coding sequence is TGTGCCAGCAGCTTAGCCCAGGGGGGGGGCAATGAGCAGTTCTTC.

The rearrangement links TRBV3-1 to TRBJ2-7; 10 bases map to TRBD2. Germline assignment: CDR1 LGHDT and CDR2 YNNKEL (reference sequence). The CDR3 consists of 16 residues. V was pared by 2 bases and J by 2 bases, with 6 bases of the junction left unmatched. The CDR3 here is CASSQFGLAETYEQYF. The DNA for the CDR3 is TGTGCCAGCAGCCAATTCGGACTAGCGGAGACCTACGAGCAGTACTTC.

In regard to this clonotype: At one boundary the junction diverges from the germline segment, which might be a read error. The CDR3 nucleotides read TGTGCCGGCAGGCGGGACACAAATCAGCCCCAGCATTTT. Translating it yields CAGRRDTNQPQHF. The chain uses TRBV2 and TRBJ1-5; perhaps TRBD1 as D (6 bases). The CDR3 is 13 amino acids. CDR1 and CDR2 (germline): SNHLY, FYNNEI.

This clonotype appeared a few times. The chain carries TRBV20-1 and TRBJ1-5; D ambiguous. This CDR3 has 12 residues. Trimming stripped 6 bases from V and 1 base from J, with 7 bases between. The germline V gene encodes CDR1 DFQATT and CDR2 SNEGSKA (reference sequence). The DNA for the CDR3 is TGCAGTGCGCGAATAAGCAATCAGCCCCAGCATTTT. Translated, it gives CSARISNQPQHF.

This clonotype came up a few times. This chain uses TRBV5-1 with TRBJ2-7, with D unclear. Trimming stripped 7 bases from V and 0 bases from J, with 14 bases between. Germline CDR1 is SGHRS and CDR2 is YFSETQ. The CDR3 totals 14 residues. CDR3 bases: TGCGCCAGCGGATTCGAAGGGTCCTCCTACGAGCAGTACTTC. Translating it yields CASGFEGSSYEQYF.

A few counts support this clonotype. The chain uses TRBV3-1 and TRBJ2-1; 10 nucleotides agree with TRBD2. CDR1 is LGHDT and CDR2 is YNNKEL in the germline V gene (reference sequence). The trim removed 0 bases at V and 7 bases at J, leaving 9 bases unmatched. The length of the CDR3 is 17 residues. The CDR3 region has the DNA TGTGCCAGCAGCCAAGATCGTTCGCTAGCGGGAGAAAATGAGCAGTTCTTC. This codes for CASSQDRSLAGENEQFF.